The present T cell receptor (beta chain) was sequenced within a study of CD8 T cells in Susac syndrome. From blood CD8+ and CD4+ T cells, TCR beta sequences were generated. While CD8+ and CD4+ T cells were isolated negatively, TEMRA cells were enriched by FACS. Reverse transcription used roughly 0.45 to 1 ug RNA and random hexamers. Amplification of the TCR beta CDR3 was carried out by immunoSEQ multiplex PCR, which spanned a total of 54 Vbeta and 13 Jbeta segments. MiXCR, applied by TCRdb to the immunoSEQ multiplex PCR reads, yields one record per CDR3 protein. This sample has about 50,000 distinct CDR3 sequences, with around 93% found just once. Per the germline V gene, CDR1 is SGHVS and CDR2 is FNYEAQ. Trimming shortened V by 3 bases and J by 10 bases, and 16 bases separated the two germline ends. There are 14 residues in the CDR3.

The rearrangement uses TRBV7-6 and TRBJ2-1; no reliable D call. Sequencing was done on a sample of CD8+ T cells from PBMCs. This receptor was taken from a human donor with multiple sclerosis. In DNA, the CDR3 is TGTGCCAGCAGCTTCCCGGGTCCCTCAGTGGAGCAGTTCTTC. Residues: CASSFPGPSVEQFF.